The present TCR beta chain was sequenced within a study of cytomegalovirus exposure and HLA in healthy donors. Study observations and caveats: According to the study, around 150 TCR beta chains were cytomegalovirus-associated. A later analysis reportedly found that, within productive TCRs, an Asian-associated ancestry cluster had fewer N-insertions than the mean observed across the approximately 670 donors. TCR sequences were mostly rare, though some public TCRs occurred in many donors.

The donors (healthy individuals) were bone marrow donors. The study ran its PCR with 60 Vbeta and 13 Jbeta primers. Here immunoSEQ multiplex PCR was the method, and the copy in TCRdb shows in-frame clones only, minus some. The sample records about 90,000 clones, around 84% being singletons. For this clone: The antigen is not known.

CDR1 and CDR2 (germline): SQVTM, ANQGSEA. The CDR3 is 12 amino acids. V trimming: 6 bases; J trimming: 6 bases; junction bases outside the gene matches: 5. This clonotype was obtained from a woman aged 35 to 49 in good health and CMV-seropositive. Sequenced input: PBMCs. The chain recombines TRBV29-1 with TRBJ1-1; 9 bases are shared with TRBD1. This chain's CDR3 is CSVDDRGAEAFF. In DNA, the CDR3 is TGCAGCGTCGACGACAGGGGGGCTGAAGCTTTCTTT.